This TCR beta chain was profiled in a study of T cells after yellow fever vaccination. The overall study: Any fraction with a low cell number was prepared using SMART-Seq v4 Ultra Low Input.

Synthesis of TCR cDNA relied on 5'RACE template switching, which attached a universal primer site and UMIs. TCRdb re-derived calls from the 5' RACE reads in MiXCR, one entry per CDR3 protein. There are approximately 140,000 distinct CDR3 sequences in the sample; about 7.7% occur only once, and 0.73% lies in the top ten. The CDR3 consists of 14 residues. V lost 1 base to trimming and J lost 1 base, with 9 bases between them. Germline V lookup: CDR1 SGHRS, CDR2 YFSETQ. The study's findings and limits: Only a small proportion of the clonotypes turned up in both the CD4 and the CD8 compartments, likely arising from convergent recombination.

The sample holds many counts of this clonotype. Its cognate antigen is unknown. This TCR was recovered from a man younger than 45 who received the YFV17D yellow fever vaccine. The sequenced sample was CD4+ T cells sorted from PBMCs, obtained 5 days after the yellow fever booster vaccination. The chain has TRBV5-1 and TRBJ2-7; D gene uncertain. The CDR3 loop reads CASSLRADSYEQYF. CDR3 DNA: TGCGCCAGCAGCTTGAGGGCAGATTCCTACGAGCAGTACTTC.